This paragraph covers one TCR beta chain sequence. The antigen is unknown. The data belong to a study of cytomegalovirus exposure and HLA in healthy donors. Notes on the study in general: Researchers reported in a later analysis that a missense DCLRE1C variant was tied to TCR beta V- and J-gene trimming. Most subjects had HLA-A and HLA-B alleles reportedly predicted accurately by TCR beta sequences.

The CDR3 spans 15 residues. Germline V gene data show CDR1 as SGHVS and CDR2 as FQNEAQ. Trimming removed 3 bases from V and 6 bases from J; junction bases left unmatched: 7. Primers for the PCR totalled 60 Vbeta and 13 Jbeta. How the authors handled the data: In a later analysis, of tens of millions of unique beta chains, around 9.9 million appeared in at least two donors. Produced via immunoSEQ multiplex PCR; TCRdb's table is partial and in-frame only. V and J calls and clone size come straight from that table; D and trimming were deduced from the DNA. This table has 100,000 to 120,000 clones, 60% to 85% appearing once.

This sequence was found in a man aged 35-49 years in good health and CMV-seronegative. The material sequenced was PBMCs. V is TRBV7-8 and J is TRBJ2-2, with 7 bases that match TRBD1. The CDR3 loop is CASSLAFGTAGELFF. The CDR3 nucleotides are TGTGCCAGCAGCTTGGCCTTTGGGACAGCCGGGGAGCTGTTTTTT.